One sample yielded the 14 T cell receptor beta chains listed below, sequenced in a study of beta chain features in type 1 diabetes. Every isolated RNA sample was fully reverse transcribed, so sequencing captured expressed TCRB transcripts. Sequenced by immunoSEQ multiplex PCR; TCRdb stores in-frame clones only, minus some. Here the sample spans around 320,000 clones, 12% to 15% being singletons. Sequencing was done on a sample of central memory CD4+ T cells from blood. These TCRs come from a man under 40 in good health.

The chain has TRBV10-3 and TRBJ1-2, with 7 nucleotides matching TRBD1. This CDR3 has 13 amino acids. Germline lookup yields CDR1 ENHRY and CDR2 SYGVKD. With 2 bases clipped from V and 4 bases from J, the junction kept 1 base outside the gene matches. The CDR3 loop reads CAISENRGYGYTF. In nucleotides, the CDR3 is TGTGCCATCAGTGAGAACAGGGGCTATGGCTACACCTTC.

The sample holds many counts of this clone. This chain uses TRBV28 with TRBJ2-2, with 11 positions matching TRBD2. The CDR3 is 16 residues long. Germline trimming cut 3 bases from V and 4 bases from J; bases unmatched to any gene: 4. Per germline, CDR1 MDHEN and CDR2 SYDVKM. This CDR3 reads CASSFPTSGITGELFF. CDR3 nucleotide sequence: TGTGCCAGCAGTTTTCCGACTAGCGGGATCACCGGGGAGCTGTTTTTT.

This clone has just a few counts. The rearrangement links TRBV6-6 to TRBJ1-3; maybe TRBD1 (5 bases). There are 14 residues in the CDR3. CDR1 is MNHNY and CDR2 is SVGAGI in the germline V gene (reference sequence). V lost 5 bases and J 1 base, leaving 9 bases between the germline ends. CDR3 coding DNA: TGTGCCAGCAGTAGAGGGGTGTCTGGAAACACCATATATTTT. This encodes CASSRGVSGNTIYF.

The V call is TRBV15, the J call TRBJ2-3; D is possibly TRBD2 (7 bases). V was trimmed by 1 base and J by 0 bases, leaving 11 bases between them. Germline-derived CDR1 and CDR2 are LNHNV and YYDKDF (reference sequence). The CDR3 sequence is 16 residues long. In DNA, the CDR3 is TGTGCCACCAGCAGAGGAGGGGGGGCTAGCACAGATACGCAGTATTTT. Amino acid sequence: CATSRGGGASTDTQYF.

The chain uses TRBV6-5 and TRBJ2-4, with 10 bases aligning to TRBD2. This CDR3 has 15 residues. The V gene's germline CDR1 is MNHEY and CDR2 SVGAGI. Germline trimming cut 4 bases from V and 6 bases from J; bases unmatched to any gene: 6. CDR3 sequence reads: CASSSSGGSGNIQYF. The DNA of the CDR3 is TGTGCCAGCAGTTCTAGCGGGGGTTCTGGAAACATTCAGTACTTC.

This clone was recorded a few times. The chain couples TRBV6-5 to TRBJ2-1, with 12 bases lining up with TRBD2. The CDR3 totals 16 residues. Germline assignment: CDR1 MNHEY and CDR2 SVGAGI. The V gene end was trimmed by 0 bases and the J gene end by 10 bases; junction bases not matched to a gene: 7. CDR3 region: CASSYSPSGRAGEQFF. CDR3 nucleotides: TGTGCCAGCAGTTACTCGCCTAGCGGGAGGGCGGGGGAGCAGTTCTTC.

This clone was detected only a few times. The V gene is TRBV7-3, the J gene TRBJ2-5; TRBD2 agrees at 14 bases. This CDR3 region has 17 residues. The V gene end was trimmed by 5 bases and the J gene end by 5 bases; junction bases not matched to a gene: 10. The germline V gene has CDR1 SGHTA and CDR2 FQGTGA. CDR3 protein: CASSLGTSGSSYETQYF. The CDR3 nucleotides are TGTGCCAGCAGCCTTGGGACTAGCGGGAGTAGTTACGAGACCCAGTACTTC. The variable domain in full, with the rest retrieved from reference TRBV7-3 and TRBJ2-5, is GAGVSQTPSNKVTEKGKYVELRCDPISGHTALYWYRQSLGQGPEFLIYFQGTGAADDSGLPNDRFFAVRPEGSVSTLKIQRTERGDSAVYLCASSLGTSGSSYETQYFGPGTRLLVL.

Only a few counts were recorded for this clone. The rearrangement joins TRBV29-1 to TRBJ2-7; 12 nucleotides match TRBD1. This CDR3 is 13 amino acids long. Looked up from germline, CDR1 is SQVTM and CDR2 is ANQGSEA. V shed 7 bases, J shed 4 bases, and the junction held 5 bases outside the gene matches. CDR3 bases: TGCAGCGCCAGGGGACAGGGGGCTTACGAGCAGTACTTC. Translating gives CSARGQGAYEQYF.

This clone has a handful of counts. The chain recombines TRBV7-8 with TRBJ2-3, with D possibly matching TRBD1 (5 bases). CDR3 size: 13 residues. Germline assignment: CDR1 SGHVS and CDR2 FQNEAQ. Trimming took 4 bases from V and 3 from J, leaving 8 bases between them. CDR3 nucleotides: TGTGCCAGCAGCTCTGGGGCTACAGATACGCAGTATTTT. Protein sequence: CASSSGATDTQYF.

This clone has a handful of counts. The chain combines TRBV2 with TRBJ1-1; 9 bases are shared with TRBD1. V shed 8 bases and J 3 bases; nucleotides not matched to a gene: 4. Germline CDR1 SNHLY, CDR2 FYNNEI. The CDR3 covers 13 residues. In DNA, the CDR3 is TGTGCCAGCCGTCGGGACAGGGACACTGAAGCTTTCTTT. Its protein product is CASRRDRDTEAFF.

CDR3 in amino acids: CASSWGEKLFF. The CDR3 nucleotides are TGTGCCAGCAGCTGGGGTGAAAAACTGTTTTTT. The J gene is TRBJ1-4, the V gene TRBV2; D gene ambiguous. In germline, CDR1 is SNHLY, CDR2 FYNNEI. This CDR3 comprises 11 residues. Trimming stripped 6 bases from V and 7 bases from J, with 6 bases between.

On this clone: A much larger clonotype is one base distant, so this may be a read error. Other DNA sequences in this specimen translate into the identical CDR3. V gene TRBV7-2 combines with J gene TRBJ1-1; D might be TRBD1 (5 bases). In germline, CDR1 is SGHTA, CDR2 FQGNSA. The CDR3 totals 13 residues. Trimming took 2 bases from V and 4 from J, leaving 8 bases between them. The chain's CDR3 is CASSLTGGTEAFF. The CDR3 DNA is TGTGCCAGCAGCTTAACCGGGGGCACTGAAGCTTTCTTT.

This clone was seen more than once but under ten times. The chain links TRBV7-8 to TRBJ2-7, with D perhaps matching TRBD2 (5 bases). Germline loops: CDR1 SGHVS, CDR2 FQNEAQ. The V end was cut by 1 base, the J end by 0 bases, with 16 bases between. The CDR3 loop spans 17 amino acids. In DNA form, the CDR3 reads TGTGCCAGCAGCTTAGAGGGAGTTTTATTAAGCTCCTACGAGCAGTACGTC. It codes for CASSLEGVLLSSYEQYV.

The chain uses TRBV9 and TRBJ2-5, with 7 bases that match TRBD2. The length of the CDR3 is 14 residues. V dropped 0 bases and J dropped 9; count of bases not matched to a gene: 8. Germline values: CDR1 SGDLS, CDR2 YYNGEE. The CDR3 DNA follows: TGTGCCAGCAGCGTAGGACTAGCCGGTCTGGCCCAGTACTTC. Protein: CASSVGLAGLAQYF.